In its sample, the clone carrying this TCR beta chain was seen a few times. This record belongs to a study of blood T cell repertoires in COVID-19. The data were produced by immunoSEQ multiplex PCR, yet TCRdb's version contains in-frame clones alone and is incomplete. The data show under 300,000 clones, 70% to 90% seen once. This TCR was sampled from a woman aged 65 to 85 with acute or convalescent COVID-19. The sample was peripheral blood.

CDR3 DNA: TGCAGTGCTAGTGAGGAAACGGGGAGCAATCAGCCCCAGCATTTT. Residues: CSASEETGSNQPQHF. The chain has TRBV20-1 and TRBJ1-5; D gene unclear. Trimming pared 3 bases from V and 1 base from J, leaving 13 bases between. Germline V gene lookup returns CDR1 DFQATT and CDR2 SNEGSKA (reference sequence). This CDR3 comprises 15 residues.